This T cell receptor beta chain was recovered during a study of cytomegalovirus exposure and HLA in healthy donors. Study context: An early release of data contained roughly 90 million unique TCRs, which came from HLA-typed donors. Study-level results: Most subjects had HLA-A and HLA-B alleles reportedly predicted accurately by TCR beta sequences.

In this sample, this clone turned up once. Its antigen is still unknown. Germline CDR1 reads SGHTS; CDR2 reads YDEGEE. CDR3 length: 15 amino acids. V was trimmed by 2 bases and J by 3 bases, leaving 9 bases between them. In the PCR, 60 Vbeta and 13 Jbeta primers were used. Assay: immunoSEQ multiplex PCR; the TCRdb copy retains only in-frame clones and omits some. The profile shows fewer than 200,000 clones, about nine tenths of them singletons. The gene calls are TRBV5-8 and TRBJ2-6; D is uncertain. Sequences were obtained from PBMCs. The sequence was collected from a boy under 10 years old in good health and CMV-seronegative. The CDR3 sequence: CASSFGWSGANVLTF. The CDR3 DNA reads TGTGCCAGCAGCTTCGGATGGAGTGGGGCCAACGTCCTGACTTTC.